The source of this TCR beta chain is a study of cytomegalovirus exposure and HLA in healthy donors. Germline CDR1 SGHNT, CDR2 YYREEE (reference sequence). The V and J ends lost 3 bases and 4 bases respectively, with 4 bases between them. This CDR3 contains 12 residues. In its sample, this clone was seen a few times. The antigen remains unidentified. Amplification used 60 Vbeta primers and 13 Jbeta primers. Measured with immunoSEQ multiplex PCR; TCRdb has only the in-frame clones, and not every one. Here the sample spans about 170,000 clones, about two thirds being singletons. Study-level points and caveats: In terms of immune exposure information, only CMV serostatus was available. Analysis performed later showed TCR beta chains linked to HLA being more clonally expanded than equally common others.

The sequence derives from a human donor in good health. V and J are TRBV5-4 and TRBJ2-2; no definite D call. Material: PBMCs. In DNA, the CDR3 is TGTGCCAGCAGCTCAGTCACCGGGGAGCTGTTTTTT. Protein: CASSSVTGELFF.